This TCR beta chain was recorded in a study of blood T cell repertoires in COVID-19. Generated by immunoSEQ multiplex PCR, the TCRdb table keeps only in-frame clones and is missing some. The data contain about 110,000 clones, about 85% of them singletons. This TCR derives from a human donor in a cohort sampled during active COVID-19. Sequences were obtained from peripheral blood.

CDR3 coding DNA: TGTGCCAGCAGTTTTCGACAGTATGGCTACACCTTC. The encoded protein is CASSFRQYGYTF. This sequence joins TRBV28 and TRBJ1-2; weak D call: TRBD1 (5 bases). Germline lookup yields CDR1 MDHEN and CDR2 SYDVKM. The CDR3 runs 12 residues. V was cut by 3 bases and J by 5 bases, with 7 bases left in between.